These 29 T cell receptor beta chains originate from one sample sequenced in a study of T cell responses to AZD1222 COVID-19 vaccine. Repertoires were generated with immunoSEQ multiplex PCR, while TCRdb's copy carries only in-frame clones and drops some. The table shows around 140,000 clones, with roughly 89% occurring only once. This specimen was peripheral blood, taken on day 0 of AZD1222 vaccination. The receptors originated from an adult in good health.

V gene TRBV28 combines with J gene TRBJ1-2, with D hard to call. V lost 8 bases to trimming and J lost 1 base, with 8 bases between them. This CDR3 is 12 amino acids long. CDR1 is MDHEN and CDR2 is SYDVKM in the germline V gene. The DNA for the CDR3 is TGTGCCAGCGGGAACCTTAACTATGGCTACACCTTC. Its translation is CASGNLNYGYTF.

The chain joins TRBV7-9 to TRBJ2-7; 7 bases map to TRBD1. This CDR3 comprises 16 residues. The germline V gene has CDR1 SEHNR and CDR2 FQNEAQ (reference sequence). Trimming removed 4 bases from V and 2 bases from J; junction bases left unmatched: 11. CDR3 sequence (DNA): TGTGCCAGCAGCTCCCTAGACAGGGTTCTCCCCTACGAGCAGTACTTC. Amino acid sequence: CASSSLDRVLPYEQYF.

The CDR3 DNA follows: TGTGCCAGCAGCGAACAGGGGTTCTCCTACGAGCAGTACTTC. It is translated as CASSEQGFSYEQYF. This chain joins TRBV27 and TRBJ2-7; 7 bases align to TRBD1. Trimming removed 6 bases from V and 0 bases from J; junction bases left unmatched: 5. The CDR3 is 14 amino acids. Germline values: CDR1 MNHEY, CDR2 SMNVEV (reference sequence).

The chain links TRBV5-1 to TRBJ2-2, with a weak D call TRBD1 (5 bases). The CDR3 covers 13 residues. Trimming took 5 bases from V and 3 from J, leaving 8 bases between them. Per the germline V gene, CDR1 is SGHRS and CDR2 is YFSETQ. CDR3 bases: TGCGCCAGCAGGCCACAGGACACCGGGGAGCTGTTTTTT. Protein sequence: CASRPQDTGELFF.

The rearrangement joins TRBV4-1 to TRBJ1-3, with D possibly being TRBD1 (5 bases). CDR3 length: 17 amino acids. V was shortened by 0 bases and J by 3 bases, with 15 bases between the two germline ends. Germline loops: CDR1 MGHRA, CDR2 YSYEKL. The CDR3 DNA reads TGCGCCAGCAGCCAAGATGGGGCAGCGGAACATGGAAACACCATATATTTT. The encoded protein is CASSQDGAAEHGNTIYF.

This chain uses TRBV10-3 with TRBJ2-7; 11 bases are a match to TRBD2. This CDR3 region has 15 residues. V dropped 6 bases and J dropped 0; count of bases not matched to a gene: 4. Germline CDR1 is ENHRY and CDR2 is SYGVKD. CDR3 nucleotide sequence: TGTGCCATCAGGGCCGGGACTAGCGGCTCCTACGAGCAGTACTTC. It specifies CAIRAGTSGSYEQYF.

DNA for the CDR3: TGTGCCAGCAGCTGGACAGGGGGCGCCGGGGATACGCAGTATTTT. This sequence encodes CASSWTGGAGDTQYF. The chain carries TRBV11-2 and TRBJ2-3; 11 nucleotides match TRBD1. After removal of 4 bases from V and 6 bases from J, the junction contained 6 bases not matched to a gene. CDR1 is SGHAT, CDR2 FQNNGV, per germline. CDR3 length: 15 amino acids.

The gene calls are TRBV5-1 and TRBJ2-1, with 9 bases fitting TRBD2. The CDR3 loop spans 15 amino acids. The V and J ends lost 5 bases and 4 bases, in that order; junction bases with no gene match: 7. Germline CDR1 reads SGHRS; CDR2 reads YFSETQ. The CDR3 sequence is CASRGGTSRYNEQFF. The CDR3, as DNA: TGCGCCAGCAGGGGCGGGACTAGCCGATACAATGAGCAGTTCTTC.

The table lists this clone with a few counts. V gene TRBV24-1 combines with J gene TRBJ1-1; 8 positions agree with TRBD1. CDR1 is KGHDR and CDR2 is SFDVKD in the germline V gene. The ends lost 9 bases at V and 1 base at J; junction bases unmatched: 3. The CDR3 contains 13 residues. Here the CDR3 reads CATQDRENTEAFF. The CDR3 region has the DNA TGTGCCACCCAGGACAGGGAGAACACTGAAGCTTTCTTT.

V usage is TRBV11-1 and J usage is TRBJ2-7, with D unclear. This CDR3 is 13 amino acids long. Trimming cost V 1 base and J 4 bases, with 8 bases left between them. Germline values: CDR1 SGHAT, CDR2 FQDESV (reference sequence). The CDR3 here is CASSLDASYEQYF. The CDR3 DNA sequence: TGTGCCAGCAGCTTAGACGCTAGTTACGAGCAGTACTTC. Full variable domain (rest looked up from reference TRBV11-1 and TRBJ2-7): EAEVAQSPRYKITEKSQAVAFWCDPISGHATLYWYRQILGQGPELLVQFQDESVVDDSQLPKDRFSAERLKGVDSTLKIQPAELGDSAMYLCASSLDASYEQYFGPGTRLTVT.

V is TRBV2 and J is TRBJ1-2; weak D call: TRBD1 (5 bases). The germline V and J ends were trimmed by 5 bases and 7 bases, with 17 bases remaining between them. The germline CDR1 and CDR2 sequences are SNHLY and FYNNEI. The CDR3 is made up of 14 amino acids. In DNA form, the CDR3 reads TGTGCCAGCAGTTCCTCACCTGACCAGGGTGGCTACACCTTC. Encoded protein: CASSSSPDQGGYTF.

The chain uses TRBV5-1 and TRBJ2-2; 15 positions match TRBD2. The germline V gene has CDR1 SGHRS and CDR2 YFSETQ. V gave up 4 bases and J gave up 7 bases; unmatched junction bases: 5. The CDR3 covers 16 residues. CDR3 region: CASSIGLAGGNGELFF. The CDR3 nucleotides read TGCGCCAGCAGCATCGGACTAGCGGGAGGGAACGGGGAGCTGTTTTTT.

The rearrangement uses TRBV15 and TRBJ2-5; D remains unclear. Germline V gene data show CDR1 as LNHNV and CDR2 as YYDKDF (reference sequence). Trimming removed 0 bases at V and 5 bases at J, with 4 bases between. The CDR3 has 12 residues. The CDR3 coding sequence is TGTGCCACCAGCAGAGATAAGGAGACCCAGTACTTC. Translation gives CATSRDKETQYF.

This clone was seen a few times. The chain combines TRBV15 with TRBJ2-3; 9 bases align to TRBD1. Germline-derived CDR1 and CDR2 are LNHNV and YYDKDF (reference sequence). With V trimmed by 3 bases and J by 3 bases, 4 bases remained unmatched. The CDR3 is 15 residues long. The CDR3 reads CATSSLQGATDTQYF. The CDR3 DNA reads TGTGCCACCAGCAGTCTACAGGGGGCGACAGATACGCAGTATTTT.

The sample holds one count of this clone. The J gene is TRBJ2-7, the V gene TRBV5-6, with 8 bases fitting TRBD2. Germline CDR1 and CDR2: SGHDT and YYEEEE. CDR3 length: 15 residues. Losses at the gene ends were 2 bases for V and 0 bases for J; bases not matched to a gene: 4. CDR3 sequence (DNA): TGTGCCAGCAGCTTAACAGCGGGGGACTCCTACGAGCAGTACTTC. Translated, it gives CASSLTAGDSYEQYF.

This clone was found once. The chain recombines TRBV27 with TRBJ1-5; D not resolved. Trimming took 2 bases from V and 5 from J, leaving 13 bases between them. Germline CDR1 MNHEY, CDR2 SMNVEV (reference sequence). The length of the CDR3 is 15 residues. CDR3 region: CASSLAVSGDQPQHF. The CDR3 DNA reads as TGTGCCAGCAGTTTAGCGGTCAGTGGTGATCAGCCCCAGCATTTT.

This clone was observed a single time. DNA of the CDR3: TGTGCCAGCAGCCCCATGACTAGCACAGATACGCAGTATTTT. Encoded protein: CASSPMTSTDTQYF. The V call is TRBV7-2, the J call TRBJ2-3; the D is unclear. The germline V and J ends were trimmed by 5 bases and 0 bases, with 9 bases remaining between them. Germline V gene data show CDR1 as SGHTA and CDR2 as FQGNSA. This CDR3 is built from 14 residues.

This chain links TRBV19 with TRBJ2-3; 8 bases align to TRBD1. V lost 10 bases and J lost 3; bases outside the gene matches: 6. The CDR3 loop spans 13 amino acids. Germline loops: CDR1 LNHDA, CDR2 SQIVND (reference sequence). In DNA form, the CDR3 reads TGTGCCACCGGACAGGGCCGAACAGATACGCAGTATTTT. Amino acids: CATGQGRTDTQYF.

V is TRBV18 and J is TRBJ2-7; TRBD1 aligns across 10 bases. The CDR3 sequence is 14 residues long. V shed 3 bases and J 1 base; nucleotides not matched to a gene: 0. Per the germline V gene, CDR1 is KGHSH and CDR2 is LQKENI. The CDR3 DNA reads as TGTGCCAGCTCACCGGGACAGGGGTCCTACGAGCAGTACTTC. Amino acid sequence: CASSPGQGSYEQYF. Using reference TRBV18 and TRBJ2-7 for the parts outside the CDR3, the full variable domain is NAGVMQNPRHLVRRRGQEARLRCSPMKGHSHVYWYRQLPEEGLKFMVYLQKENIIDESGMPKERFSAEFPKEGPSILRIQQVVRGDSAAYFCASSPGQGSYEQYFGPGTRLTVT.

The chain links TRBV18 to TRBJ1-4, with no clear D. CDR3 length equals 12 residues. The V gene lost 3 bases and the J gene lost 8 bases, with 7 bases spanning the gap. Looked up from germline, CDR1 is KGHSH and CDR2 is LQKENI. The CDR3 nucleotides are TGTGCCAGCTCACCGGCTAGAGAAAAACTGTTTTTT. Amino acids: CASSPAREKLFF. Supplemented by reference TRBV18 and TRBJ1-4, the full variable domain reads NAGVMQNPRHLVRRRGQEARLRCSPMKGHSHVYWYRQLPEEGLKFMVYLQKENIIDESGMPKERFSAEFPKEGPSILRIQQVVRGDSAAYFCASSPAREKLFFGSGTQLSVL.

CDR3 region: CASSPRRGFGSGNTIYF. The CDR3 DNA reads TGTGCCAGCAGCCCCAGAAGGGGGTTTGGGTCTGGAAACACCATATATTTT. The chain couples TRBV7-8 to TRBJ1-3, with TRBD1 as a possible D gene (6 bases). Germline V lookup: CDR1 SGHVS, CDR2 FQNEAQ. The CDR3 length is 17 residues. The V gene lost 5 bases and the J gene lost 1 base, with 18 bases spanning the gap.

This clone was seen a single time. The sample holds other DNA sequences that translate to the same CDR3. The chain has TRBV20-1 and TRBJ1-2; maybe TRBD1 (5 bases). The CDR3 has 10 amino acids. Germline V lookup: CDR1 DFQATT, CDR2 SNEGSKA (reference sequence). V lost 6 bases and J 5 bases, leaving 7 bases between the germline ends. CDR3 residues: CSARGYGYTF. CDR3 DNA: TGCAGTGCGAGGGGTTATGGCTACACCTTC.

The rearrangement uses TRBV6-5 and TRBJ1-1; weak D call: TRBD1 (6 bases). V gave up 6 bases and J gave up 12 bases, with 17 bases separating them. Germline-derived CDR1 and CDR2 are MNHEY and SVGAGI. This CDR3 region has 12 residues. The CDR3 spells CASSPRGGNTFF. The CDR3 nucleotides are TGTGCCAGCAGCCCCAGGGGAGGAAACACTTTCTTT.

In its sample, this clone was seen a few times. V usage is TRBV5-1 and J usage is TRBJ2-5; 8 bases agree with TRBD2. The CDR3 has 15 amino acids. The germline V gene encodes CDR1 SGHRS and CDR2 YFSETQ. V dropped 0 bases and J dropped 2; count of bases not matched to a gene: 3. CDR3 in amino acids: CASSLEPGGQETQYF. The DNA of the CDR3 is TGCGCCAGCAGCTTGGAACCGGGAGGGCAAGAGACCCAGTACTTC.

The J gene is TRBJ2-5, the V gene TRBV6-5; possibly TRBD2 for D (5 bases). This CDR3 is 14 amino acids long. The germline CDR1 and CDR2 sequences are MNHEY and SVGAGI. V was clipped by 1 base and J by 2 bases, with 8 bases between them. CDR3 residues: CASSYFSGQETQYF. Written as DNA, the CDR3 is TGTGCCAGCAGTTACTTCTCGGGGCAAGAGACCCAGTACTTC.

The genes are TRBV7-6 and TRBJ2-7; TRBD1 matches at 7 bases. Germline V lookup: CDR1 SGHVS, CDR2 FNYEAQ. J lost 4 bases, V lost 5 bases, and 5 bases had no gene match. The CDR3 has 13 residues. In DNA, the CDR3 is TGTGCCAGCAGCAGGGGGCCAGAATACGAGCAGTACTTC. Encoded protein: CASSRGPEYEQYF.

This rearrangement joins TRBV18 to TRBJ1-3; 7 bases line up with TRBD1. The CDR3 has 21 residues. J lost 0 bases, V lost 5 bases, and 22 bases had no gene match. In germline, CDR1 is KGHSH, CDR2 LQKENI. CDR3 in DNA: TGTGCCAGCTCATTTTTCCCGGGACAGCGGATTTCAAAGAGCTCTGGAAACACCATATATTTT. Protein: CASSFFPGQRISKSSGNTIYF.

The CDR3 region is CASSMGGETQYF. The CDR3 region has the DNA TGTGCCAGCAGTATGGGGGGGGAGACCCAGTACTTC. The chain links TRBV9 to TRBJ2-5; 7 bases are a match to TRBD2. V lost 5 bases to trimming and J lost 5 bases; unmatched junction nucleotides: 3. Germline values: CDR1 SGDLS, CDR2 YYNGEE. There are 12 residues in the CDR3.

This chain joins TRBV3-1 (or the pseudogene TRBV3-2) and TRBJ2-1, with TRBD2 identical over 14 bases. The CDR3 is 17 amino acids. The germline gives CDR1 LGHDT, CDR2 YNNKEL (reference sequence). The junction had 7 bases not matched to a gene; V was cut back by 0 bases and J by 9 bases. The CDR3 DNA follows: TGTGCCAGCAGCCAAGATCTGGGACTAGCGGGAGTTACTGAGCAGTTCTTC. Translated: CASSQDLGLAGVTEQFF.